The T cell receptor beta chain described here comes from a study of OX40 agonist ivuxolimab in advanced cancers. Regarding this clone: Antigen: not known.

Clones were read by immunoSEQ multiplex PCR, and TCRdb kept only the in-frame ones, dropping some. The sample contains under 95,000 clones, about 92% of which appear only once. CDR3 length equals 17 residues. Trimming cost V 6 bases and J 5 bases; bases outside gene matches: 15. Germline V gives CDR1 MNHEY, CDR2 SMNVEV (reference sequence). The study's findings and limits: Expanded peripheral T cell antigen specificity was not determined. Low normalized T-cell clonal expansion was additionally recorded for some nonresponders.

Sequenced material: CD4+ or CD8+ T cells sorted from blood, taken in a trial of the OX40 agonist ivuxolimab. V is TRBV27 and J is TRBJ2-1, with 8 bases fitting TRBD2. The origin of this receptor is an adult with an advanced solid tumor such as melanoma, head and neck, liver or kidney cancer. CDR3 DNA sequence: TGTGCCAGCAGCCGATCGGGGGGGGTAAGTGGACACAATGAGCAGTTCTTC. Translating it yields CASSRSGGVSGHNEQFF.